What follows are 8 T cell receptor beta chains derived from one specimen sequenced in a study of cytomegalovirus exposure and HLA in healthy donors. 13 Jbeta primers and 60 Vbeta primers were used for the PCR. Some clones are missing from TCRdb's copy, which holds only in-frame ones; the method was immunoSEQ multiplex PCR. This sample has over 130,000 clones, with 88% found just once. Sequences were obtained from PBMCs. The receptor source for this set is a woman in her thirties or forties in good health and CMV-seronegative.

A note on this clone: An end of the junction does not agree with germline; a read error may underlie this. The rearrangement links TRBV20-1 to TRBJ1-1; the D is unclear. Germline values: CDR1 DFQATT, CDR2 SNEGSKA (reference sequence). The CDR3 is 10 residues long. The CDR3 reads CSARDYTAYF. The CDR3 DNA is TGCAGTGCTAGAGATTACACAGCCTATTTT.

This chain joins TRBV10-3 and TRBJ2-3; 11 nucleotides agree with TRBD2. V was clipped by 6 bases and J by 3 bases; unmatched bases: 5. This CDR3 spans 15 amino acids. Germline CDR1 ENHRY, CDR2 SYGVKD. The CDR3, as DNA: TGTGCCATCAGCATAGCGGGAGGGTCTACAGATACGCAGTATTTT. It specifies CAISIAGGSTDTQYF.

This sequence joins TRBV11-2 and TRBJ2-5, with unresolved D. Germline CDR1 is SGHAT and CDR2 is FQNNGV. V was shortened by 10 bases and J by 3 bases, with 21 bases between the two germline ends. CDR3 size: 15 residues. DNA of the CDR3: TGTGCCACCTCCTATGTCTGGGCCAGTGAAGAGACCCAGTACTTC. Translated: CATSYVWASEETQYF.

This sequence joins TRBV27 and TRBJ1-1, with 10 bases lining up with TRBD1. This CDR3 comprises 13 residues. V was clipped by 4 bases and J by 5 bases; unmatched bases: 1. Germline lookup yields CDR1 MNHEY and CDR2 SMNVEV (reference sequence). CDR3 sequence reads: CASSWDRGTEAFF. The DNA of the CDR3 is TGTGCCAGCAGTTGGGACAGGGGAACTGAAGCTTTCTTT.

Turning to this clone: At one of its ends the junction is not consistent with the germline gene, which may arise from a read error. V and J are TRBV7-9 and TRBJ2-1; TRBD2 matches at 8 bases. Germline V gene sequence: CDR1 SEHNR, CDR2 FQNEAQ (reference sequence). The CDR3 consists of 16 residues. CDR3 amino acids: CSSSLGLADSYNEQFF. The CDR3 DNA sequence: TGTTCCAGCAGCTTAGGACTAGCAGACTCCTACAATGAGCAGTTCTTC.

Here the CDR3 reads CASSLGGERYQETQYF. The DNA for the CDR3 is TGTGCCAGCAGCTTAGGGGGGGAGCGGTACCAAGAGACCCAGTACTTC. This chain connects TRBV7-6 to TRBJ2-5, with D maybe TRBD2 (6 bases). Trimming pared 1 base from V and 0 bases from J, leaving 12 bases between. This CDR3 is built from 16 residues. The germline CDR1 and CDR2 sequences are SGHVS and FNYEAQ.

The rearrangement joins TRBV9 to TRBJ1-1; the D gene is possibly TRBD1 (6 bases). The CDR3 is 15 residues long. Looked up from germline, CDR1 is SGDLS and CDR2 is YYNGEE. V lost 0 bases to trimming and J lost 5 bases, with 14 bases between them. CDR3 DNA sequence: TGTGCCAGCAGCGTAGTGGGCAGGGGAAGGACTGAAGCTTTCTTT. It yields the protein CASSVVGRGRTEAFF. The whole variable domain, remainder taken from reference TRBV9 and TRBJ1-1, is DSGVTQTPKHLITATGQRVTLRCSPRSGDLSVYWYQQSLDQGLQFLIQYYNGEERAKGNILERFSAQQFPDLHSELNLSSLELGDSALYFCASSVVGRGRTEAFFGQGTRLTVV.

The chain links TRBV27 to TRBJ2-5; 9 nucleotides match TRBD2. This CDR3 has 18 residues. The germline V gene encodes CDR1 MNHEY and CDR2 SMNVEV (reference sequence). Trimming took 5 bases from V and 1 from J; bases not matched to a gene: 14. CDR3 nucleotides: TGTGCCAGCAGTGGAGACGGGAAGCGCGGGGGGGGCCAAGAGACCCAGTACTTC. Its protein product is CASSGDGKRGGGQETQYF.